The rows below give T cell receptor beta chains drawn from one sample of a study of CXCR3 chemokines and chemotherapy response in bladder cancer. MiXCR was run by TCRdb on the PCR reads, yielding one entry per CDR3 protein. The sample has more than 7,000 distinct CDR3 sequences, over 9.5% seen once; the top ten hold roughly 16%. This specimen was taken from a patient whose treatment included neoadjuvant chemotherapy. These receptors all stem from a human donor with bladder cancer that responded to neoadjuvant chemotherapy. Each CDR3 is given without its conserved first and last residue. Expanded clones get a size class; other rows say once, few or many, or leave the size out.

abundance	v_gene	j_gene	CDR3aa
many	TRBV10-1	TRBJ1-3	ASSEGGGGNTIY
medium-sized	TRBV7-9	TRBJ1-6	ASTGEGSPLH
-	TRBV12-3/TRBV12-4	TRBJ2-7	ASSLSPYEQY
medium-sized	TRBV29-1	TRBJ2-3	SVGEQGLGTQY
many	TRBV7-2	TRBJ2-7	ASSFMGQGDEQY
many	TRBV11-2	TRBJ2-1	ASSRDRGSDEQF
few	TRBV5-6	TRBJ2-1	ASSLVAATPYNEQF
-	TRBV12-3/TRBV12-4	TRBJ1-4	ASRAVVKLATNEKLF
many	TRBV30	TRBJ2-3	AWSNSAADTQY
once	TRBV7-2	TRBJ2-5	ASSLAPRETQY
many	TRBV29-1	TRBJ2-7	SVGGRTYEQY
medium-sized	TRBV6-1	TRBJ2-2	ASRTRTSGGAGGELF
medium-sized	TRBV6-1	TRBJ1-2	ASKRGVQGAEWYGYT
-	TRBV7-9	TRBJ2-1	ASSLAASGGSHNEQF
many	TRBV5-6	TRBJ1-3	ASSLSGRSGNTIY
many	TRBV6-1	TRBJ2-3	ASSEALTDTQY
-	TRBV12-3/TRBV12-4	TRBJ2-3	ASSDGLAGVDTQY
many	TRBV30	TRBJ2-7	AWSVGLGAYEQY
medium-sized	TRBV6-6	TRBJ2-3	ASRLDSTDTQY
many	TRBV6-6	TRBJ2-5	ASRSSGALQETQY
many	TRBV18	TRBJ2-7	ASSYLRDRESYEQY
medium-sized	TRBV6-5	TRBJ2-4	ASRGGGYIQY
many	TRBV19	TRBJ1-2	ASRSREMGYGYT
many	TRBV19	TRBJ2-7	ATYRGRKYEQY
many	TRBV19	TRBJ1-6	ASKGSGNSPLH
few	TRBV30	TRBJ2-7	AWRGQGSRSY